Below, 6 T cell receptor beta chains from the same sample are listed, as sequenced in a study of CD8 T cells in ankylosing spondylitis. MiXCR was run by TCRdb on the 5' RACE reads, yielding one entry per CDR3 protein. Of under 300,000 distinct CDR3 sequences detected, 15% to 20% appear once; the ten largest clones hold under 40%. Sequenced material: blood, either unsorted or a sorted T cell fraction (not recorded which). Receptors originate from a male donor with ankylosing spondylitis or in good health (not recorded which).

This clonotype has just a few counts. The chain combines TRBV7-6 with TRBJ2-1; TRBD2 matches at 9 bases. The CDR3 loop spans 15 amino acids. CDR1 SGHVS and CDR2 FNYEAQ come from the germline V gene. With 5 bases clipped from V and 3 bases from J, the junction kept 5 bases outside the gene matches. CDR3 sequence (DNA): TGTGCCAGCAGCCCCATAGCGGGAGTCTACAATGAGCAGTTCTTC. This encodes CASSPIAGVYNEQFF.

This clonotype was recorded many times. The rearrangement uses TRBV27 and TRBJ2-1; 9 nucleotides align to TRBD2. The germline CDR1 and CDR2 sequences are MNHEY and SMNVEV (reference sequence). The ends lost 3 bases at V and 3 bases at J; junction bases unmatched: 0. CDR3 length: 14 amino acids. The CDR3 reads CASSFSGGYNEQFF. The CDR3 DNA reads as TGTGCCAGCAGTTTTAGCGGGGGCTACAATGAGCAGTTCTTC.

This rearrangement joins TRBV4-2 to TRBJ2-2, with 7 bases lining up with TRBD1. Germline V gene lookup returns CDR1 LGHNA and CDR2 YNFKEQ. The CDR3 has 17 amino acids. Germline trimming cut 0 bases from V and 4 bases from J; bases unmatched to any gene: 8. CDR3 amino acids: CASSQDTAGGITGELFF. CDR3 bases: TGTGCCAGCAGCCAAGATACGGCAGGGGGTATCACCGGGGAGCTGTTTTTT.

This clonotype has a handful of counts. V gene TRBV12-3 or TRBV12-4 combines with J gene TRBJ2-1; tentatively, D is TRBD2 (7 bases). V was pared by 6 bases and J by 7 bases, with 16 bases between. The CDR3 length is 14 residues. CDR3 DNA sequence: TGTGCCAGCAGGGGGGGGCGAGGGGGGAATGAGCAGTTCTTC. Protein product: CASRGGRGGNEQFF.

This clonotype showed up just a few times. Here the CDR3 DNA reads TGTGCCAGCAGCTTAAGTGGAGTTCACACCGGGGAGCTGTTTTTT. Its translation: CASSLSGVHTGELFF. The chain has TRBV7-2 and TRBJ2-2; D not certain. The CDR3 contains 15 residues. CDR1 SGHTA and CDR2 FQGNSA come from the germline V gene. With 2 bases removed from V and 3 bases from J, the gap between germline ends came to 10 bases.

In its sample, this clonotype was seen a few times. The chain has TRBV20-1 and TRBJ1-6, with D unclear. Looked up from germline, CDR1 is DFQATT and CDR2 is SNEGSKA (reference sequence). The V gene lost 6 bases and the J gene lost 7 bases, with 10 bases spanning the gap. The length of the CDR3 is 12 residues. CDR3 loop: CSAGGENSPLHF. The CDR3 DNA sequence: TGCAGTGCCGGCGGGGAGAATTCACCCCTCCACTTT.